These T cell receptor beta chains were read from a single sample in a study of beta chain features in type 1 diabetes. Data came from immunoSEQ multiplex PCR; TCRdb stores just in-frame clones and leaves some out. The data show about 170,000 clones, approximately 8% seen once. Source material: central memory CD4+ T cells from blood. All receptors derive from a woman aged 35 to 49 with type 1 diabetes. Both conserved end residues are part of each CDR3. Fields, in order: D gene, clone size, V gene, J gene, CDR3 protein, CDR3 DNA. The D gene is left open where the match is weak. Rows may omit the clone size; those that give it use once, few, many or a size class.

TRBD2	.	TRBV28	TRBJ2-1	CASRVAGLAYNEQFF	TGTGCCAGCAGAGTCGCGGGACTAGCGTACAATGAGCAGTTCTTC
TRBD2	.	TRBV5-1	TRBJ2-1	CASSISGDEQFF	TGCGCCAGCAGCATTAGCGGGGATGAGCAGTTCTTC
TRBD1	.	TRBV4-3	TRBJ1-2	CASSHQTGTGIYGYTF	TGCGCCAGCAGCCACCAGACCGGGACAGGGATCTATGGCTACACCTTC
.	.	TRBV10-3	TRBJ1-6	CAISDGKGDNSPLHF	TGTGCCATCAGTGATGGTAAGGGAGATAATTCACCCCTCCACTTT
.	once	TRBV7-2	TRBJ2-7	CASSLGREDEQYF	TGTGCCAGCAGCTTAGGCAGGGAAGACGAGCAGTACTTC
TRBD1	few	TRBV27	TRBJ2-1	CASSFGDRNEQFF	TGTGCCAGCAGTTTCGGGGACAGGAATGAGCAGTTCTTC
.	few	TRBV28	TRBJ2-7	CASSQRQDEQYF	TGTGCCAGCAGTCAGAGGCAAGACGAGCAGTACTTC
.	few	TRBV11-2	TRBJ1-2	CASSPQADYGYTF	TGTGCCAGCAGCCCACAGGCGGACTATGGCTACACCTTC
.	few	TRBV28	TRBJ1-2	CASSLNHGNYGYTF	TGTGCCAGCAGTTTAAACCATGGCAACTATGGCTACACCTTC
TRBD1	.	TRBV5-4	TRBJ2-2	CASRQTGASAGELFF	TGTGCCAGCAGACAGACAGGGGCGAGCGCCGGGGAGCTGTTTTTT
TRBD2	many	TRBV29-1	TRBJ2-1	CSGTGTSGGNEQFF	TGCAGCGGCACCGGGACTAGCGGGGGCAATGAGCAGTTCTTC
.	few	TRBV2	TRBJ2-1	CASSEIGGNYNEQFF	TGTGCCAGCAGTGAAATCGGGGGAAATTACAATGAGCAGTTCTTC
TRBD1	many	TRBV7-2	TRBJ2-6	CASSAGQGAFAGANVLTF	TGTGCCAGCAGCGCGGGACAGGGGGCGTTTGCTGGGGCCAACGTCCTGACTTTC
.	.	TRBV5-1	TRBJ2-1	CASSLVGGNNEQFF	TGCGCCAGCAGCTTGGTAGGCGGTAACAATGAGCAGTTCTTC
.	few	TRBV29-1	TRBJ2-7	CSVAAGYEQYF	TGCAGCGTTGCGGCGGGGTACGAGCAGTACTTC
.	many	TRBV29-1	TRBJ2-3	CSVMVHTDTQYF	TGCAGCGTTATGGTACACACAGATACGCAGTATTTT
TRBD1	.	TRBV5-1	TRBJ2-6	CASRQGVSSGANVLTF	TGCGCCAGCAGACAGGGGGTGAGTTCTGGGGCCAACGTCCTGACTTTC
TRBD1	few	TRBV11-1	TRBJ1-1	CASSFDTGTGHAFF	TGTGCCAGCAGCTTTGATACCGGGACAGGGCATGCTTTCTTT
TRBD1	.	TRBV6-1	TRBJ1-2	CASRRGQGAIGGYTF	TGTGCCAGCAGACGCGGACAGGGGGCAATCGGTGGCTACACCTTC
.	few	TRBV4-2	TRBJ2-1	CASSLGALNEQFF	TGTGCCAGCAGCTTAGGAGCGCTCAATGAGCAGTTCTTC
TRBD1	.	TRBV7-7	TRBJ2-7	CASSPGQGLSYEQYF	TGTGCTAGCAGCCCGGGACAGGGGCTCTCCTACGAGCAGTACTTC
.	.	TRBV19	TRBJ2-7	CASSIGGLQYEQYF	TGTGCCAGTAGTATAGGAGGACTGCAATACGAGCAGTACTTC
TRBD2	.	TRBV2	TRBJ2-1	CASSEARGTIAFF	TGTGCCAGCAGTGAAGCGCGGGGGACTATCGCGTTCTTC
TRBD2	.	TRBV5-1	TRBJ2-1	CASRGDSEQFF	TGCGCCAGCCGGGGGGATAGTGAGCAGTTCTTC
.	.	TRBV27	TRBJ1-4	CASRKTGLNEKLFF	TGTGCCAGCAGAAAAACAGGGTTGAATGAAAAACTGTTTTTT
.	few	TRBV7-3	TRBJ2-7	CASSLNGFSYEQYF	TGTGCCAGCAGCTTAAACGGTTTCTCCTACGAGCAGTACTTC
.	few	TRBV4-3	TRBJ1-4	CASSQGQGNEKLFF	TGCGCCAGCAGCCAAGGGCAGGGCAATGAAAAACTGTTTTTT
TRBD1	.	TRBV29-1	TRBJ1-5	CSARQGNQPQHF	TGCAGCGCCAGACAGGGGAATCAGCCCCAGCATTTT
.	.	TRBV30	TRBJ2-1	CALALEMGHEQFF	TGTGCCTTGGCGTTAGAAATGGGGCATGAGCAGTTCTTC
TRBD2	.	TRBV6-6	TRBJ2-7	CASSYYSGGYWEQYF	TGTGCCAGCAGTTACTATAGCGGGGGCTATTGGGAGCAGTACTTC
.	.	TRBV4-2	TRBJ1-2	CASSLTQEANYGYTF	TGTGCCAGCAGCCTCACCCAGGAGGCTAACTATGGCTACACCTTC
.	.	TRBV7-8	TRBJ2-2	CASSRRGRGDGGELFF	TGTGCCAGCAGCCGCAGGGGCAGGGGGGATGGCGGGGAGCTGTTTTTT
.	few	TRBV30	TRBJ1-1	CAWSRKGLEAFF	TGTGCCTGGAGTCGGAAGGGGCTTGAAGCTTTCTTT
.	.	TRBV29-1	TRBJ2-5	CSVGWTATVETQYF	TGCAGCGTTGGGTGGACAGCTACAGTAGAGACCCAGTACTTC
.	.	TRBV4-3	TRBJ1-2	CASRQTGLYGYTF	TGCGCCAGCAGACAAACAGGGCTCTATGGCTACACCTTC
.	.	TRBV16	TRBJ1-5	CASSQSNINQPQHF	TGTGCCAGCAGCCAATCTAACATCAATCAGCCCCAGCATTTT
TRBD2	few	TRBV7-2	TRBJ2-1	CASSLVWRGGNNEQFF	TGTGCCAGCAGCTTAGTCTGGCGGGGGGGAAACAATGAGCAGTTCTTC
TRBD2	.	TRBV27	TRBJ2-5	CASSAKREAGETQYF	TGTGCCAGCAGTGCGAAGCGGGAGGCGGGAGAGACCCAGTACTTC
TRBD1	.	TRBV5-1	TRBJ1-2	CASSFDFPGQGSSGYTF	TGCGCCAGCAGCTTTGATTTCCCGGGACAGGGTTCAAGTGGCTACACCTTC
.	few	TRBV6-1	TRBJ2-3	CASSEDYTDTQYF	TGTGCCAGCAGTGAAGACTACACAGATACGCAGTATTTT
.	few	TRBV7-8	TRBJ1-1	CASSYSWGPGDTEAFF	TGTGCCAGCAGCTATTCCTGGGGCCCAGGGGACACTGAAGCTTTCTTT
.	.	TRBV11-2	TRBJ1-1	CASTLTPGWTEAFF	TGTGCCAGCACCCTTACCCCCGGGTGGACTGAAGCTTTCTTT
.	.	TRBV18	TRBJ2-2	CASSAGSAGELFF	TGTGCCAGCTCAGCCGGGTCGGCCGGGGAGCTGTTTTTT
TRBD1	many	TRBV30	TRBJ1-1	CAWVPLGQGKAFF	TGTGCCTGGGTCCCACTCGGACAGGGGAAAGCTTTCTTT
.	.	TRBV6-1	TRBJ2-1	CASREGAYNEQFF	TGTGCCAGCAGAGAGGGGGCCTACAATGAGCAGTTCTTC
TRBD1	.	TRBV19	TRBJ1-5	CASVGQGRSQPQHF	TGTGCCAGCGTTGGACAGGGAAGGAGTCAGCCCCAGCATTTT
.	few	TRBV5-1	TRBJ2-7	CASSSSRPPYEQYF	TGCGCCAGCAGCTCCAGCAGGCCTCCCTACGAGCAGTACTTC
.	.	TRBV5-6	TRBJ2-5	CASSLTGWETQYF	TGTGCCAGCAGCTTAACAGGGTGGGAGACCCAGTACTTC
.	few	TRBV11-1	TRBJ2-7	CASSLRRQAYEQYF	TGTGCCAGCAGCTTACGAAGACAGGCCTACGAGCAGTACTTC
.	.	TRBV5-4	TRBJ2-3	CASSLRFDTDTQYF	TGTGCCAGCAGCCTTAGATTTGACACAGATACGCAGTATTTT
.	.	TRBV18	TRBJ2-2	CASSPLAEATGELFF	TGTGCCAGCTCACCATTGGCGGAAGCCACCGGGGAGCTGTTTTTT
.	few	TRBV6-5	TRBJ1-1	CASIEETEAFF	TGTGCCAGCATCGAGGAGACTGAAGCTTTCTTT
.	few	TRBV4-2	TRBJ2-2	CASSQGQANTGELFF	TGTGCCAGCAGCCAAGGACAGGCGAACACCGGGGAGCTGTTTTTT
TRBD1	few	TRBV15	TRBJ2-2	CATSRDRGTGAVGELFF	TGTGCCACCAGCAGAGATCGGGGGACAGGGGCGGTCGGGGAGCTGTTTTTT
TRBD1	few	TRBV7-8	TRBJ1-5	CASSLRQGIGQPQHF	TGTGCCAGCAGCCTCAGACAGGGGATAGGACAGCCCCAGCATTTT
TRBD1	few	TRBV11-2	TRBJ2-7	CASSLGQNSYEQYF	TGTGCCAGCAGCCTGGGACAGAACTCCTACGAGCAGTACTTC
TRBD1	.	TRBV4-1	TRBJ2-1	CASSSLAGQGRNEQFF	TGCGCCAGCAGCTCCCTGGCCGGACAGGGGAGGAATGAGCAGTTCTTC
.	many	TRBV5-6	TRBJ1-2	CASSPGTNYGYTF	TGTGCCAGCAGCCCCGGGACAAACTATGGCTACACCTTC